These 13 T cell receptor beta chains share one sample of origin, sequenced in a study of blood T cell repertoires in COVID-19. The table came from immunoSEQ multiplex PCR; TCRdb's copy has only in-frame clones and leaves some out. This table holds about 320,000 clones, around 89% found once. The sequencing sample was made of peripheral blood. These receptors originate from a man aged 18 to 29 who had recovered from COVID-19.

This chain connects TRBV9 to TRBJ2-3; 7 positions agree with TRBD2. This CDR3 is built from 15 residues. CDR1 and CDR2 from the germline V gene are SGDLS and YYNGEE. With V trimmed by 4 bases and J by 5 bases, 10 bases remained unmatched. The CDR3 loop is CASSTSGTTVDTQYF. In DNA, the CDR3 is TGTGCCAGCAGCACCTCCGGGACTACGGTAGATACGCAGTATTTT.

This clone was detected a few times. The chain uses TRBV25-1 and TRBJ1-1, with D possibly matching TRBD1 (6 bases). Trimming stripped 3 bases from V and 2 bases from J, with 10 bases between. Germline V gene lookup returns CDR1 MGHDK and CDR2 SYGVNS. CDR3 size: 14 residues. The CDR3 coding sequence is TGTGCCAGCAGTGAGACGGGGGGCAACACTGAAGCTTTCTTT. Translation: CASSETGGNTEAFF. Supplemented by reference TRBV25-1 and TRBJ1-1, the full variable domain reads EADIYQTPRYLVIGTGKKITLECSQTMGHDKMYWYQQDPGMELHLIHYSYGVNSTEKGDLSSESTVSRIRTEHFPLTLESARPSHTSQYLCASSETGGNTEAFFGQGTRLTVV.

This clone was seen a single time. The chain employs TRBV7-9 and TRBJ1-2, with D tentatively TRBD1 (5 bases). V gave up 5 bases and J gave up 11 bases, with 21 bases separating them. This CDR3 region has 14 residues. CDR1 SEHNR and CDR2 FQNEAQ come from the germline V gene (reference sequence). The CDR3 is CASSGADHIPRYTF. The DNA of the CDR3 is TGTGCCAGCAGCGGGGCGGACCATATCCCCCGGTACACCTTC.

The chain couples TRBV6-5 to TRBJ1-6; the D gene is possibly TRBD1 (6 bases). The CDR3 contains 14 residues. The V gene lost 4 bases and the J gene lost 4 bases, with 8 bases spanning the gap. The germline CDR1 and CDR2 sequences are MNHEY and SVGAGI. This CDR3 is CASSSQGYNSPLHF. For the CDR3, the DNA is TGTGCCAGCAGTTCCCAGGGGTATAATTCACCCCTCCACTTT.

The V gene is TRBV7-3, the J gene TRBJ2-2, with a tentative D call TRBD1 (6 bases). Looked up from germline, CDR1 is SGHTA and CDR2 is FQGTGA. Deletions cut 5 bases from V and 7 bases from J, with 14 bases between. The CDR3 covers 14 residues. CDR3 residues: CASSPTGYYGELFF. The CDR3 region has the DNA TGTGCCAGCAGCCCAACAGGGTATTACGGGGAGCTGTTTTTT.

The chain carries TRBV7-9 and TRBJ1-1; D unclear. Germline lookup yields CDR1 SEHNR and CDR2 FQNEAQ (reference sequence). The CDR3 consists of 14 residues. V shed 2 bases and J shed 8 bases, with 15 bases lying between them. CDR3 sequence reads: CASSLSSALEEAFF. Here the CDR3 DNA reads TGTGCCAGCAGCTTATCGTCAGCGCTTGAGGAAGCTTTCTTT.

The V gene is TRBV6-5, the J gene TRBJ1-5; possible D gene TRBD1, 6 bases. The CDR3 totals 15 residues. Germline V CDR1 and CDR2: MNHEY, SVGAGI. Trimming pared 0 bases from V and 4 bases from J, leaving 10 bases between. The CDR3 region is CASSYSGTLNQPQHF. CDR3 DNA sequence: TGTGCCAGCAGTTACTCAGGGACACTAAATCAGCCCCAGCATTTT.

J is TRBJ1-2 and V is TRBV21-1; the table's TRBD1 call for D was not verified on the DNA. TRBV21-1 is tagged as a pseudogene. This CDR3 region has 13 residues. CDR3 coding DNA: TGTGCCAGCAGCGTACAGGGTTGGGGTGGCTACACCTTC. This gives the protein CASSVQGWGGYTF.

CDR3 nucleotides: TGTGCCAGCAGCGTTCGGGGGGAGGTTAGCTCCTACAATGAGCAGTTCTTC. It translates to CASSVRGEVSSYNEQFF. The chain combines TRBV9 with TRBJ2-1; 7 positions match TRBD2. This CDR3 is 17 amino acids long. The junction had 8 bases not matched to a gene; V was cut back by 2 bases and J by 0 bases. Per germline, CDR1 SGDLS and CDR2 YYNGEE.

The chain combines TRBV5-8 with TRBJ2-1; TRBD2 aligns across 9 bases. Germline assignment: CDR1 SGHTS and CDR2 YDEGEE. Trimming took 4 bases from V and 6 from J; bases not matched to a gene: 11. The length of the CDR3 is 16 residues. The CDR3 region has the DNA TGTGCCAGCAGCACAACTAAAAGCGGGGGGCCCAATGAGCAGTTCTTC. This codes for CASSTTKSGGPNEQFF. The variable domain in full, completed from reference TRBV5-8 and TRBJ2-1, reads EAGVTQSPTHLIKTRGQQATLRCSPISGHTSVYWYQQALGLGLQFLLWYDEGEERNRGNFPPRFSGRQFPNYSSELNVNALELEDSALYLCASSTTKSGGPNEQFFGPGTRLTVL.

The chain has TRBV19 and TRBJ2-4, with D possibly matching TRBD1 (5 bases). The CDR3 extends over 15 amino acids. Trimming removed 8 bases from V and 3 bases from J, with 17 bases in between. CDR1 LNHDA and CDR2 SQIVND come from the germline V gene (reference sequence). The CDR3 DNA follows: TGTGCCAGTGGACAATCCGCGGCGGTCAAAAACATTCAGTACTTC. It is translated as CASGQSAAVKNIQYF.

The J gene is TRBJ2-5, the V gene TRBV5-1; TRBD2 aligns across 9 bases. The ends lost 0 bases at V and 3 bases at J; junction bases unmatched: 3. Germline CDR1 and CDR2: SGHRS and YFSETQ. This CDR3 region has 15 residues. As DNA, the CDR3 is TGCGCCAGCAGCTTGGCGACTAGCGGCAAAGAGACCCAGTACTTC. It codes for CASSLATSGKETQYF.

This clone was detected only once. V usage is TRBV27 and J usage is TRBJ1-6; 10 bases fit TRBD1. The CDR3 contains 15 residues. Germline V gene data show CDR1 as MNHEY and CDR2 as SMNVEV (reference sequence). The ends lost 1 base at V and 7 bases at J; junction bases unmatched: 1. CDR3 protein: CASSLLGQGNSPLHF. The CDR3 DNA follows: TGTGCCAGCAGTTTATTGGGACAGGGGAATTCACCCCTCCACTTT.